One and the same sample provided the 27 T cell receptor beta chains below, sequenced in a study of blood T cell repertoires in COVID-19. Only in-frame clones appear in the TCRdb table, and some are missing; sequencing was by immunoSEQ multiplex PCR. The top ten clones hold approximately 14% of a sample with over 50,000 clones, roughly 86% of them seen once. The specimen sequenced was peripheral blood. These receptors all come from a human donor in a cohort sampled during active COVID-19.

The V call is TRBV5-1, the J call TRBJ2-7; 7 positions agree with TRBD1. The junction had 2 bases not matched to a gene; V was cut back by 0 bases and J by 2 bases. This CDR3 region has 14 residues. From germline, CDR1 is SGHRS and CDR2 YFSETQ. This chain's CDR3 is CASSLGTGAYEQYF. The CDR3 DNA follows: TGCGCCAGCAGCTTGGGTACAGGGGCCTACGAGCAGTACTTC.

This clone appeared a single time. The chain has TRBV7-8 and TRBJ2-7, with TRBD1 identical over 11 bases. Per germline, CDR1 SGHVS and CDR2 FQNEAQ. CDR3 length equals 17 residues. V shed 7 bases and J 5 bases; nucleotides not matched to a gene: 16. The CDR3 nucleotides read TGTGCCAGCACCCAGCTTAGTGGCAGGACAGGGGGCGACGAGCAGTACTTC. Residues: CASTQLSGRTGGDEQYF.

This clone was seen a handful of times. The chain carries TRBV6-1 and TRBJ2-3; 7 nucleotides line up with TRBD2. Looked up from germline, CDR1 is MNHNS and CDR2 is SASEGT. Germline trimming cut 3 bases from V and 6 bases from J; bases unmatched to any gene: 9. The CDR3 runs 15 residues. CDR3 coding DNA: TGTGCCAGCAGTGAGGCAGCGGGACTTGTTGATACGCAGTATTTT. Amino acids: CASSEAAGLVDTQYF.

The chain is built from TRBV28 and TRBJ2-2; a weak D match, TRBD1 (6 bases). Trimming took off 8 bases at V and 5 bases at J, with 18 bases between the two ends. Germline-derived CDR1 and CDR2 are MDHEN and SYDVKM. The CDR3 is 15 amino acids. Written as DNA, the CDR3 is TGTGCCAGCCTAAGAAGTCCCAGGGGAACCGGGGAGCTGTTTTTT. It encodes CASLRSPRGTGELFF.

As DNA, the CDR3 is TGTGCCAGCAGACCGACTAGCAATACGCAGTATTTT. It is translated as CASRPTSNTQYF. This chain joins TRBV7-9 and TRBJ2-3; 7 bases are a match to TRBD2. The CDR3 contains 12 residues. Looked up from germline, CDR1 is SEHNR and CDR2 is FQNEAQ (reference sequence). The trim removed 6 bases at V and 7 bases at J, leaving 4 bases unmatched. Full variable domain (missing parts from reference TRBV7-9 and TRBJ2-3): DTGVSQNPRHKITKRGQNVTFRCDPISEHNRLYWYRQTLGQGPEFLTYFQNEAQLEKSRLLSDRFSAERPKGSFSTLEIQRTEQGDSAMYLCASRPTSNTQYFGPGTRLTVL.

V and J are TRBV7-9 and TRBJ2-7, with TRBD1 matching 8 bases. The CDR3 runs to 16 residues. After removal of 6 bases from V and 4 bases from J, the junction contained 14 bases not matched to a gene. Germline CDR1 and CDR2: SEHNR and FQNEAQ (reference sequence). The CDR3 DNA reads TGTGCCAGCAGTCTCTTTGGTCCAGGGGACAGGTACGAGCAGTACTTC. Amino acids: CASSLFGPGDRYEQYF.

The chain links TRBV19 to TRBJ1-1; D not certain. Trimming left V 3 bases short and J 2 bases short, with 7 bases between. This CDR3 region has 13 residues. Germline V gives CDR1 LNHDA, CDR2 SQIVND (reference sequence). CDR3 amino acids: CASSIQANTEAFF. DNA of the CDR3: TGTGCCAGTAGTATCCAGGCCAACACTGAAGCTTTCTTT.

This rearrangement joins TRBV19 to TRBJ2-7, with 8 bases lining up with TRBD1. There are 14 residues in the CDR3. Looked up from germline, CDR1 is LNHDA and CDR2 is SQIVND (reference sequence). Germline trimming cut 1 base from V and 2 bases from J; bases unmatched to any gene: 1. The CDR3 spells CASSIAQGAYEQYF. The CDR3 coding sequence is TGTGCCAGTAGTATAGCACAGGGGGCCTACGAGCAGTACTTC.

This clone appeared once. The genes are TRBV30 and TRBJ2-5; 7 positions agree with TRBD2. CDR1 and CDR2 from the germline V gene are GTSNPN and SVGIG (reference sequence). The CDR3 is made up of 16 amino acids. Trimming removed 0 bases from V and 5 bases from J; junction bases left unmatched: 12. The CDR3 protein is CAWSVRGRGNRETQYF. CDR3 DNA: TGTGCCTGGAGTGTACGGGGGAGGGGAAATAGGGAGACCCAGTACTTC.

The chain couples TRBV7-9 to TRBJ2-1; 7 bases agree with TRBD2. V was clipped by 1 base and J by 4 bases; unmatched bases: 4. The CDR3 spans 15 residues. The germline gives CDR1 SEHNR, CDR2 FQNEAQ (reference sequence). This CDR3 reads CASSLVGGLYNEQFF. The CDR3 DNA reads TGTGCCAGCAGCTTAGTGGGAGGGCTATACAATGAGCAGTTCTTC.

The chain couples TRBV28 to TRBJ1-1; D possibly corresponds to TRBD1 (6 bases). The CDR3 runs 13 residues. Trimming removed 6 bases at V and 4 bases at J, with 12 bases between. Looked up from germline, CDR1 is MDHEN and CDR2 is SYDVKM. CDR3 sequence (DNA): TGTGCCAGCAGAGTCTCAGGGGCCACTGAAGCTTTCTTT. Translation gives CASRVSGATEAFF.

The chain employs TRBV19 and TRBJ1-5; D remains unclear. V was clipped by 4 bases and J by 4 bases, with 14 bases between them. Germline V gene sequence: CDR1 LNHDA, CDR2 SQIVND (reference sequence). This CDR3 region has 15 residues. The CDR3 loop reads CASSTLSGFNQPQHF. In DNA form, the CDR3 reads TGTGCCAGTAGTACCCTTAGCGGTTTTAATCAGCCCCAGCATTTT.

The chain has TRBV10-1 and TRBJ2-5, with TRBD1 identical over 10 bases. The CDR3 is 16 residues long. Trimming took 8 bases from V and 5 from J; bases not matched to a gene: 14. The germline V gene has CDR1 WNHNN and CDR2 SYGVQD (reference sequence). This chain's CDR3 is CASGKDLGQGTETQYF. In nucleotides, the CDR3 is TGCGCCAGCGGGAAAGACCTGGGACAGGGGACGGAGACCCAGTACTTC.

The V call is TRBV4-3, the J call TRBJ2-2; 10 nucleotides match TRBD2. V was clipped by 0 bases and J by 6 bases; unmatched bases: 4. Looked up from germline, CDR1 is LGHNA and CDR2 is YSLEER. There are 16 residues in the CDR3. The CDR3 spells CASSQDPGLAAGELFF. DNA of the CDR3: TGCGCCAGCAGCCAAGATCCCGGACTAGCGGCCGGGGAGCTGTTTTTT.

This chain's CDR3 is CASSEFGRDHQPQHF. The CDR3 coding sequence is TGTGCCAGCAGTGAATTTGGCAGGGATCATCAGCCCCAGCATTTT. The V call is TRBV6-1, the J call TRBJ1-5, with D maybe TRBD1 (5 bases). The CDR3 spans 15 residues. Germline CDR1 and CDR2: MNHNS and SASEGT. V lost 2 bases to trimming and J lost 5 bases, with 13 bases between them.

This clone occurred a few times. CDR3 amino acids: CASSPDRQGGQPQHF. The CDR3 DNA reads as TGTGCCAGCTCACCCGATAGGCAGGGGGGTCAGCCCCAGCATTTT. The chain recombines TRBV18 with TRBJ1-5, with 7 nucleotides matching TRBD1. The CDR3 has 15 amino acids. The V gene end was trimmed by 3 bases and the J gene end by 6 bases; junction bases not matched to a gene: 8. Germline V CDR1 and CDR2: KGHSH, LQKENI. Full variable domain (missing parts from reference TRBV18 and TRBJ1-5): NAGVMQNPRHLVRRRGQEARLRCSPMKGHSHVYWYRQLPEEGLKFMVYLQKENIIDESGMPKERFSAEFPKEGPSILRIQQVVRGDSAAYFCASSPDRQGGQPQHFGDGTRLSIL.

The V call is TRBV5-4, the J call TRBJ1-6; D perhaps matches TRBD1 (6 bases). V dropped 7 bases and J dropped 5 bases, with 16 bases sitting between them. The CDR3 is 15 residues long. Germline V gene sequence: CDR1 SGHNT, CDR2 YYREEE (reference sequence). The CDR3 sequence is CASSRGGGNNSPLHF. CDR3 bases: TGTGCCAGCTCCCGAGGGGGGGGGAATAATTCACCCCTCCACTTT.

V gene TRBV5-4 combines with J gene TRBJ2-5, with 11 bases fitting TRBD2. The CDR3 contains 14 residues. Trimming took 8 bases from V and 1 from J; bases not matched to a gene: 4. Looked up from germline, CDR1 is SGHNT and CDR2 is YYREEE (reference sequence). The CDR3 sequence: CASSSGGIQETQYF. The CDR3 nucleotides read TGTGCCAGTTCTAGCGGGGGGATCCAAGAGACCCAGTACTTC. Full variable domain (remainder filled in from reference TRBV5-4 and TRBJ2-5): ETGVTQSPTHLIKTRGQQVTLRCSSQSGHNTVSWYQQALGQGPQFIFQYYREEENGRGNFPPRFSGLQFPNYSSELNVNALELDDSALYLCASSSGGIQETQYFGPGTRLLVL.

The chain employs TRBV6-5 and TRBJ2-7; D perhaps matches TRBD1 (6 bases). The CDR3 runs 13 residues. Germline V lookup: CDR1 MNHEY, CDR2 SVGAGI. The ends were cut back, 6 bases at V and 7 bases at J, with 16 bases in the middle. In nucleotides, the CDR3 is TGTGCCAGCAGCCTTCCAGGGGTTGATGAGCAGTACTTC. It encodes CASSLPGVDEQYF.

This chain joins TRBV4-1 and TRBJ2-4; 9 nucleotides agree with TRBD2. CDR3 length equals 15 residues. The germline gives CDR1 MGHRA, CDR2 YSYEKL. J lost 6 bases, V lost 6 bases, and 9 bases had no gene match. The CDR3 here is CASRQGAGGGNIQYF. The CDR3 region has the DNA TGCGCCAGCAGGCAGGGAGCGGGAGGTGGAAACATTCAGTACTTC.

The CDR3 reads CASSWAQGSSSYNEQFF. The DNA for the CDR3 is TGCGCCAGCAGCTGGGCACAGGGCTCTAGCTCCTACAATGAGCAGTTCTTC. The chain is built from TRBV5-1 and TRBJ2-1; D possibly corresponds to TRBD1 (6 bases). This CDR3 is built from 17 residues. Trimming removed 3 bases at V and 0 bases at J, with 16 bases between. CDR1 and CDR2 (germline): SGHRS, YFSETQ.

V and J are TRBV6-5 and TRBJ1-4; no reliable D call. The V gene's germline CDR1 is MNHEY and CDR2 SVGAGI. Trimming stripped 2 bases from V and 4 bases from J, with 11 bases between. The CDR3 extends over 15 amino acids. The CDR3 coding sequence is TGTGCCAGCAGTTACAGCAGGTTTGGTAATGAAAAACTGTTTTTT. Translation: CASSYSRFGNEKLFF.

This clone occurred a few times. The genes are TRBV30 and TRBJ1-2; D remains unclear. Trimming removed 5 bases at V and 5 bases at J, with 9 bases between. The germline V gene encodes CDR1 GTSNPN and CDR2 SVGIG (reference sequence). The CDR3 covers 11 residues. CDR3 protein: CAWERFYGYTF. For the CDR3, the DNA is TGTGCCTGGGAGAGGTTTTATGGCTACACCTTC.

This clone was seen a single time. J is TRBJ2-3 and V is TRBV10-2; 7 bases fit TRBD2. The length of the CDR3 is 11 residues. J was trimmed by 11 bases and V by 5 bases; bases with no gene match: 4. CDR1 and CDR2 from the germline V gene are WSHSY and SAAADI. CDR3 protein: CASSSSGRQYF. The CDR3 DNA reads TGCGCCAGCAGTTCTAGCGGTCGGCAGTATTTT.

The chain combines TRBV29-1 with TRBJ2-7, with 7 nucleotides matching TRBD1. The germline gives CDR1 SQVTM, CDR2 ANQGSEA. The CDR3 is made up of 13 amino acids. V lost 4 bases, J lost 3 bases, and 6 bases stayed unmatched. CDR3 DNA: TGCAGCGTTGGGGTTCGGACAGGCTACGAGCAGTACTTC. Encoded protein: CSVGVRTGYEQYF.

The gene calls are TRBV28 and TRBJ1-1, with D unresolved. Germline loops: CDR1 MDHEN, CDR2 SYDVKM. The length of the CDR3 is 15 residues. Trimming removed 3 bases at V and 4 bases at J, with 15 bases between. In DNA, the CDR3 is TGTGCCAGCAGTTTGGGAGGGCTCGCGGCCACTGAAGCTTTCTTT. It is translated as CASSLGGLAATEAFF.

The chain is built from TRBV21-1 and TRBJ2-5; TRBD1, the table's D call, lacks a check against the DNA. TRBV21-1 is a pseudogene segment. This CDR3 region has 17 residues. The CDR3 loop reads CASSKYHDRGAQETQYF. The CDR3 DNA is TGTGCCAGCAGCAAATATCATGACAGGGGGGCCCAAGAGACCCAGTACTTC.